This TCR beta chain was observed in a study of CD8+CD57+ T cells in acquired aplastic anemia. General observations from the study: Researchers report that 25 to 30 CD8+ CDR3 sequences appeared in both patients and controls.

A word on this clonotype: Its antigen is not known.

The study profiled TCR beta VDJ and CDR3 using genomic DNA as template. TCRdb recomputed calls from the reads with MiXCR, one row per CDR3 protein. The table has some 120,000 distinct CDR3 sequences, roughly 50% seen once; the top ten hold about 2.5%. After removal of 0 bases from V and 4 bases from J, the junction contained 6 bases not matched to a gene. Germline V CDR1 and CDR2: SQVTM, ANQGSEA. This CDR3 comprises 14 residues. Sequenced: sorted CD4+, CD8+, or CD8+CD57+ T cells (not recorded which) from PBMCs. The TCR originated in a human donor in good health, serving as a control. The chain combines TRBV29-1 with TRBJ2-7; 7 bases are a match to TRBD1. The CDR3 DNA reads as TGCAGCGTTGAAGAAGTCGGCAGGGGGTACGAGCAGTACTTC. This codes for CSVEEVGRGYEQYF.